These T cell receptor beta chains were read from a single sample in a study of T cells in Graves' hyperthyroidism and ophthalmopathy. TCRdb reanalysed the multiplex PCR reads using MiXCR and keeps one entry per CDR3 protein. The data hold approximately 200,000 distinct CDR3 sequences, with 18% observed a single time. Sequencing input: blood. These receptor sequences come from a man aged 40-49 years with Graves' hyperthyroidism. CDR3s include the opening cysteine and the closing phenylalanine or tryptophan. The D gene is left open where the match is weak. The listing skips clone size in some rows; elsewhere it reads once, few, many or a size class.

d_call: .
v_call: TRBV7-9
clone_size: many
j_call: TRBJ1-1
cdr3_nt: TGTGCCAGCAGCTTACACAGGGAGGGCACTGAAGCTTTCTTT
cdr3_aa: CASSLHREGTEAFF

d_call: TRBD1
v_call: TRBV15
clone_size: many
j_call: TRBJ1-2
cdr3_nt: TGTGCCACCAGCAGTTTTACAGGGGCGTATGGCTACACCTTC
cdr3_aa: CATSSFTGAYGYTF

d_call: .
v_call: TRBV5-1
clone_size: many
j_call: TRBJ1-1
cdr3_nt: TGCGCCAGTAATTCAGGGAACACTGAAGCTTTCTTT
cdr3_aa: CASNSGNTEAFF

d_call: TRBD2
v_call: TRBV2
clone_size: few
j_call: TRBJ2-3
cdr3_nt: TGTGCCAGCAGTCCCAGAGTAGCGGGGGGGCAAGATACGCAGTATTTT
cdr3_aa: CASSPRVAGGQDTQYF

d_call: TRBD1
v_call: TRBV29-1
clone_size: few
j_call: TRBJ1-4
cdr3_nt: TGCAGCGTAGTGACAGGGGAGTATAATGAAAAACTGTTTTTT
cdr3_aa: CSVVTGEYNEKLFF

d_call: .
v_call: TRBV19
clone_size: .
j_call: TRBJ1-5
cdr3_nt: TGTGCCAGTAGTACAAGGACAAGGGATCAGCCCCAGCATTTT
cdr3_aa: CASSTRTRDQPQHF

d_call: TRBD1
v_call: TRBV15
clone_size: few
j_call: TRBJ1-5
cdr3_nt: TGTGCCACCAGCAGACGGACAGGGGGCGGTCAGCCCCAGCATTTT
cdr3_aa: CATSRRTGGGQPQHF

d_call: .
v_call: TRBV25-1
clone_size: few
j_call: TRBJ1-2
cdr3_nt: TGTGCCAGCAGTGACTCAGGGTTCCGTGGCTACACCTTC
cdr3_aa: CASSDSGFRGYTF

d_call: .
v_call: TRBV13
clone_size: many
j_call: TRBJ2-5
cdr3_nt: TGTGCCAGCAGCGGGGACGGGGCACGGGAGACCCAGTACTTC
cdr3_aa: CASSGDGARETQYF

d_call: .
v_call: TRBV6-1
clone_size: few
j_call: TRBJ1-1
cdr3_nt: TGTGCCAGCAGTCCCAGGGGTAGGGACACACTTCGTACTGAAGCTTTCTTT
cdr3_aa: CASSPRGRDTLRTEAFF

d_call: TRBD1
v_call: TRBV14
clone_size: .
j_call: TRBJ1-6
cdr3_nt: TGTGCCAGCAGCCAGGACAGGGGGCCATCCTATAATTCACCCCTCCACTTT
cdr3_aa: CASSQDRGPSYNSPLHF

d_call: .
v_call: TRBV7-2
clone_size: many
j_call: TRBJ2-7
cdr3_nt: TGTGCCAGCAGCTCGGGACGCCGCTACGAGCAGTACTTC
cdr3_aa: CASSSGRRYEQYF

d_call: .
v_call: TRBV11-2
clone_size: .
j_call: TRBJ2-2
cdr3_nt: TGTGCCAGCAGCCCACTCCTATCCCGGGAGCTGTTTTTT
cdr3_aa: CASSPLLSRELFF

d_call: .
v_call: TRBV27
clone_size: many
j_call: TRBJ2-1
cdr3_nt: TGTGCCAGCAGTTTAGGGGGGAGTCTTGAGCAGTTCTTC
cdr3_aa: CASSLGGSLEQFF

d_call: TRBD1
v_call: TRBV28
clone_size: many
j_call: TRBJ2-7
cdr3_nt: TGTGCCAGCAGCCCGGGACAGTTCTTTTCCTACGAGCAGTACTTC
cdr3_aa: CASSPGQFFSYEQYF

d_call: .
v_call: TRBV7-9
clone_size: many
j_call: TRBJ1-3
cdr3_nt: TGTGCCAGCTTTGGGAACACCATATATTTT
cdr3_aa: CASFGNTIYF

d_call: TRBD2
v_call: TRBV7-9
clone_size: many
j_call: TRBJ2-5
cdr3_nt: TGTGCCAGCAGCCAAGGACTAGCAAAAGAGACCCAGTACTTC
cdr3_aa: CASSQGLAKETQYF

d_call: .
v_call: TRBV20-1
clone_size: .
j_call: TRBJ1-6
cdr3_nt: TGCAGTGCTAGAGGAGGGACGAATTCACCCCTCCACTTT
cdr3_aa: CSARGGTNSPLHF

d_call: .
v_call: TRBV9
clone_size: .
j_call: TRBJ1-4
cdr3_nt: TGTGCCAGCAGCGAGAGGGTTTGGGATGAAAAACTGTTTTTT
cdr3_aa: CASSERVWDEKLFF

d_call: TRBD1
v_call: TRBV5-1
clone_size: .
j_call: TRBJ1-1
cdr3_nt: TGCGCCAGCAGCATAGGGACAGGGTACGGGAACACTGAAGCTTTCTTT
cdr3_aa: CASSIGTGYGNTEAFF

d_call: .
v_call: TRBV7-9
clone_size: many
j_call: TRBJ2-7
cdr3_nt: TGTGCCAGCAGCTTAAGACAGACCTCCTACGAGCAGTACTTC
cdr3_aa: CASSLRQTSYEQYF

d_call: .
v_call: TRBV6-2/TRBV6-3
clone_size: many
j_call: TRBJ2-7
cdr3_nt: TGTGCCAGCAGTTACTATACAGGCCCTACCTACGAGCAGTACTTC
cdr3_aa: CASSYYTGPTYEQYF

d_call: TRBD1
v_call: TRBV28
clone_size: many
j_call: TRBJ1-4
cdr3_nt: TGTGCCAGCAGTAACAATCCAGGGGGTAATAGGGAAAAACTGTTTTTT
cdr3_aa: CASSNNPGGNREKLFF

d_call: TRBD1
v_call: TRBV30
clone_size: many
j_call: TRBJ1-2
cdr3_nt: TGTGCCTGGACGGGTTGGCAGGGGGCTGGTGGCTACACCTTC
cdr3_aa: CAWTGWQGAGGYTF

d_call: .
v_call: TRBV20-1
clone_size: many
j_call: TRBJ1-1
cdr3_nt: TGCAGTGTGGCCGGGGCCTCAGCCGAGAACACTGAAGCTTTCTTT
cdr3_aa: CSVAGASAENTEAFF

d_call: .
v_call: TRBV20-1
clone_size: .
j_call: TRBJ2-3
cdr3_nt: TGCAGTGCTAGAGATCCGGTCTCAGGTAGCTCGGCAGATACGCAGTATTTT
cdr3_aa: CSARDPVSGSSADTQYF

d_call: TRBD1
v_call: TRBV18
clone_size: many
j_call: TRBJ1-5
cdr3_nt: TGTGCCAGCTCATCCTATGGGACAGGGGATCAGCCCCAGCATTTT
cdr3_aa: CASSSYGTGDQPQHF

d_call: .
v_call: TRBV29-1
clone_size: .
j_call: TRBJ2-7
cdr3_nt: TGCAGCGTTGCAGCTGGGACGGGTTCCTACGAGCAGTACTTC
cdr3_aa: CSVAAGTGSYEQYF

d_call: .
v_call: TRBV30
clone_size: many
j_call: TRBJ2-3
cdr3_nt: TGTGCCTGGAGTGTGGACACCTTCAGCACAGATACGCAGTATTTT
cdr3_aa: CAWSVDTFSTDTQYF

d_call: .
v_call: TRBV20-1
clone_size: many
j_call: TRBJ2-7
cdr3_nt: TGCAGTGCCGTTCCCTCCTACGAGCAGTACTTC
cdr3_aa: CSAVPSYEQYF

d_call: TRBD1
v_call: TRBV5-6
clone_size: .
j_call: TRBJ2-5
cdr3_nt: TGTGCCAGCAGCTTAGGACAGGGATTACAAGAGACCCAGTACTTC
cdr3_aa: CASSLGQGLQETQYF

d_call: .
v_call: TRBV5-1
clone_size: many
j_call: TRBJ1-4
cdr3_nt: TGCGCCAGCAGCTGGGGGCAGGGAGGTCTTGCAACTAATGAAAAACTGTTTTTT
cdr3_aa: CASSWGQGGLATNEKLFF

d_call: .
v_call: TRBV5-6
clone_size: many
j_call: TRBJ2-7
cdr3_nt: TGTGCCAGCACCACCACCCGATGGCAGGCCCACGAGCAGTACTTC
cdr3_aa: CASTTTRWQAHEQYF

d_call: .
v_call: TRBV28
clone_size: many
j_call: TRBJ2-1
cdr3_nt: TGTGCCAGCAGTTTGAAACTTCTCGGACAGGGAGGGTCCTACAATGAGCAGTTCTTC
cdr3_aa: CASSLKLLGQGGSYNEQFF

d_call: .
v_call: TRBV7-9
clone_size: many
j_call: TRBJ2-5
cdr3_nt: TGTGCCAGCAGCTTACACGTTGGCCCCGGAGAGACCCAGTACTTC
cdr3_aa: CASSLHVGPGETQYF

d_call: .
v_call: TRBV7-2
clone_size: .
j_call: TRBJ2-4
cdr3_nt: TGTGCCAGCGGAGGAGGGGGCAAAAACATTCAGTACTTC
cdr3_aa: CASGGGGKNIQYF

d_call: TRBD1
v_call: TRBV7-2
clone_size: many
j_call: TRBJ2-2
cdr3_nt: TGTGCCAGCAGCCTGACAGGGGTACCCCCCGGGGAGCTGTTTTTT
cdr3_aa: CASSLTGVPPGELFF

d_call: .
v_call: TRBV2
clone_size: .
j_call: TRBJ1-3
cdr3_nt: TGTGCCAGCAGAAAATCAGGGTACTCTGGAAACACCATATATTTT
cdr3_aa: CASRKSGYSGNTIYF

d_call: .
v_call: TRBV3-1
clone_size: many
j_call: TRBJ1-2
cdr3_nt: TGTGCCAGCAGCCAGTCAGGGTTCGGCTACACCTTC
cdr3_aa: CASSQSGFGYTF

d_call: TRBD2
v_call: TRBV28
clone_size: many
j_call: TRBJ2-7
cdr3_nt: TGTGCCAGCAGTTTAACTAGCGGGGTCTACGAGCAGTACTTC
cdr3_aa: CASSLTSGVYEQYF

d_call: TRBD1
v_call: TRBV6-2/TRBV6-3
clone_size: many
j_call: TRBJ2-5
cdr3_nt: TGTGCCAGCAGTTCCCCGGGACAGGCCGAAGAGACCCAGTACTTC
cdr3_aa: CASSSPGQAEETQYF

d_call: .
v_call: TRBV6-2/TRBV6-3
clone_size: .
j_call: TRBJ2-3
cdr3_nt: TGTGCCAGCAGTTACCCGGAGACAGATACGCAGTATTTT
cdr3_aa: CASSYPETDTQYF

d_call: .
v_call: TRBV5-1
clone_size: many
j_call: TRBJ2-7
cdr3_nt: TGCGCCAGCAGCTTGTGGCAGGGGAGCTACGAGCAGTACTTC
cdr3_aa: CASSLWQGSYEQYF

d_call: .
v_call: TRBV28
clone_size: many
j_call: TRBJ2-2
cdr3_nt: TGTGCCAGCAGTTTATGGCGCAGGGCGGCCGGGGAGCTGTTTTTT
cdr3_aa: CASSLWRRAAGELFF

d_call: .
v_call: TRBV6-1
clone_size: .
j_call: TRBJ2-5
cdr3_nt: TGTGCCAGCAGGGCCACCTGGTACGGGGAGACCCAGTACTTC
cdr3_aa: CASRATWYGETQYF

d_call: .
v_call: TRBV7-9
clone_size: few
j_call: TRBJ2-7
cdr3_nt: TGTGCCAGCAGAGGCACGACCTACGAGCAGTACTTC
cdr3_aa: CASRGTTYEQYF

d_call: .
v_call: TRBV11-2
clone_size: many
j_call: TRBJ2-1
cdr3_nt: TGTGCCAGCAGCTCGAACAGGGCCTTGTACAATGAGCAGTTCTTC
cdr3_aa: CASSSNRALYNEQFF

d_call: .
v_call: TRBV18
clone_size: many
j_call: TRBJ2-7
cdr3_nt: TGTGCCAGCTCACCATCCTCTGAGCAGTACTTC
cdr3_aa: CASSPSSEQYF

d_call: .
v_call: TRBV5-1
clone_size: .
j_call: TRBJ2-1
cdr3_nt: TGCGCCAGCAGCCCAGATCCGGACAACAATGAGCAGTTCTTC
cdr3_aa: CASSPDPDNNEQFF

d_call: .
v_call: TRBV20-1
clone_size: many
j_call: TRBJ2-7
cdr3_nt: TGCAGTGCTGCCCCCCCGGCAGGCCGGGAGCAGTACTTC
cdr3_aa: CSAAPPAGREQYF

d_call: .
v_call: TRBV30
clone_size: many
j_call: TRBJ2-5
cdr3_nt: TGTGCCTGGACCCCTACGCGGGAGACCCAGTACTTC
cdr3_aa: CAWTPTRETQYF

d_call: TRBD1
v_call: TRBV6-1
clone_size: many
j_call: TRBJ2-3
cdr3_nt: TGTGCCAGCAGTCCTAGCTCAGGGGGCGCCTCAGATACGCAGTATTTT
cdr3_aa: CASSPSSGGASDTQYF

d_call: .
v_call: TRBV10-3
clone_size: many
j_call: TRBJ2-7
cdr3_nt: TGTGCCATCAGTGGCAGGGTTGGGGACTACGAGCAGTACTTC
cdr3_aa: CAISGRVGDYEQYF

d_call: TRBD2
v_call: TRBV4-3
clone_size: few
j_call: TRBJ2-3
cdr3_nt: TGCGCCAGCAGCCAACACGATAGCGGGGGGGCAACAGATACGCAGTATTTT
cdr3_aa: CASSQHDSGGATDTQYF

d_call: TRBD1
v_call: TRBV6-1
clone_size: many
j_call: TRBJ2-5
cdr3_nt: TGTGCCAGCAGGTCCGGGACAGGGGTAGAGACCCAGTACTTC
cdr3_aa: CASRSGTGVETQYF

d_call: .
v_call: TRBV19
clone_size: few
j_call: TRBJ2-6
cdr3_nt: TGTGCCAGTAGTGCCCGGGACCGCCCCGTCCTGACTTTC
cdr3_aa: CASSARDRPVLTF

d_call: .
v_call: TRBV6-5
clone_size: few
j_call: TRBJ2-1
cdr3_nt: TGTGCCAGCAGTTTTATCCGGGGGCAGTTCTTC
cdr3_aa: CASSFIRGQFF

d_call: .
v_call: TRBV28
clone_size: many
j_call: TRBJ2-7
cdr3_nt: TGTGCCAGCCAGGCATCCTACGAGCAGTACTTC
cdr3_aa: CASQASYEQYF

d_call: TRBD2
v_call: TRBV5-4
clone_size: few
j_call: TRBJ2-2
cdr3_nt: TGTGCCAGCAGCCCTGGTAAGCGGGGCGAGGAGCTGTTTTTT
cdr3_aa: CASSPGKRGEELFF